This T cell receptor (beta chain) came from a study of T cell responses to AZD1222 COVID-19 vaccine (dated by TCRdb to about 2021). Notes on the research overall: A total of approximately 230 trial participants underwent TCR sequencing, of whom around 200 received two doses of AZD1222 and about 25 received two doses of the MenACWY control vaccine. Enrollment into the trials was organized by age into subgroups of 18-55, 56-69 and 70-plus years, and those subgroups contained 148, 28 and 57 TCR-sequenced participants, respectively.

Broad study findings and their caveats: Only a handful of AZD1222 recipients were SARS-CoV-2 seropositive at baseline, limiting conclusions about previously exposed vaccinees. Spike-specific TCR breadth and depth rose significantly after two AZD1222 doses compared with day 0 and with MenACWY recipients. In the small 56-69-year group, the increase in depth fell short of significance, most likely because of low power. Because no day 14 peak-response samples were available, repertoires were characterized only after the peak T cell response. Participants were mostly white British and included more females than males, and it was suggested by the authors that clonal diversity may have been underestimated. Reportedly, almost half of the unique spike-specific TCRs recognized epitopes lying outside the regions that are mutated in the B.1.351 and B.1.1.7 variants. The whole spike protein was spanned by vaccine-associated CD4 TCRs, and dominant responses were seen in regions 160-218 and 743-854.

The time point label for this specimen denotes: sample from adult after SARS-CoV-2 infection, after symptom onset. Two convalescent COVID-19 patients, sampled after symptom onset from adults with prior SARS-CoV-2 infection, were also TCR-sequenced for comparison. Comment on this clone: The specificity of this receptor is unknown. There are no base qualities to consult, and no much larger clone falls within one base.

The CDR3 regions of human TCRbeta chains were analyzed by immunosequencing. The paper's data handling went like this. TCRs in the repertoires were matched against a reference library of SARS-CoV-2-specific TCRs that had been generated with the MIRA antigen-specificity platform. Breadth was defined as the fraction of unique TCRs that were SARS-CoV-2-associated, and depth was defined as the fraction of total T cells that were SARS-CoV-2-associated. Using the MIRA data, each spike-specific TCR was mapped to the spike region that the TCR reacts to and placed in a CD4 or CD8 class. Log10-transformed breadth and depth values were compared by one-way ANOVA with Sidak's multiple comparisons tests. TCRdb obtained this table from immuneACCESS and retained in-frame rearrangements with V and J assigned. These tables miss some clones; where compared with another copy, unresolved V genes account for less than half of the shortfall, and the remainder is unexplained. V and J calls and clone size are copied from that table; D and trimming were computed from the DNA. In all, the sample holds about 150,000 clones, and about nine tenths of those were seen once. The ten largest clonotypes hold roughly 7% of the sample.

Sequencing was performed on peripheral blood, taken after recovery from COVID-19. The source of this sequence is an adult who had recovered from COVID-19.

The CDR3 region has the sequence CASSPTSPEYNEQFF. The nucleotides are TGCGCCAGCAGCCCGACTAGTCCGGAGTACAATGAGCAGTTCTTC. In this chain, TRBV10-2 is recombined with TRBJ2-1; the D gene is perhaps TRBD2, on 6 matching bases. There are 15 amino acids in the CDR3, from cysteine to phenylalanine inclusive. The retained sequence is limited to the CDR3, 45 bases, with the frame set at the first base. V gives up 6 bases and J gives up 4 bases, and the segment between their germline ends measures 16 bases. The germline V gene gives CDR1 as WSHSY and CDR2 as SAAADI.